These T cell receptor beta chains were read from a single sample in a study of control samples from healthy donors and cancer patients. Measured with immunoSEQ multiplex PCR; TCRdb has only the in-frame clones, and not every one. The sample carries 70,000 or so clones, around 95% recorded once. Input material: blood. These receptor sequences come from a woman between 40 and 50 years old in good health. CDR3s include the opening cysteine and the closing phenylalanine or tryptophan. The D gene is left open where the match is weak. Clone size is shown for a subset of rows, as once, few, many or a class of expanded clone.

>NA|NA|TRBV6-6|TRBJ2-2
CASSYKGFAGELFF
TGTGCCAGCAGTTACAAAGGATTCGCCGGGGAGCTGTTTTTT
>few|TRBD1|TRBV6-5|TRBJ2-3
CASSRDRETDTQYF
TGTGCCAGCAGTCGGGACAGGGAAACAGATACGCAGTATTTT
>NA|NA|TRBV6-2/TRBV6-3|TRBJ2-7
CASSYAYEQYF
TGTGCCAGCAGTTACGCCTACGAGCAGTACTTC
>NA|NA|TRBV11-2|TRBJ2-7
CASRQSLSYEQYF
TGTGCCAGCAGGCAATCGCTTTCCTACGAGCAGTACTTC
>NA|NA|TRBV5-1|TRBJ2-7
CASSLPQGGEQYF
TGCGCCAGCAGCTTGCCTCAGGGGGGCGAGCAGTACTTC
>once|NA|TRBV20-1|TRBJ1-2
CSAFGRGYTF
TGCAGTGCTTTCGGGCGGGGCTACACCTTC
>NA|NA|TRBV27|TRBJ2-5
CASSLPFRDQETQYF
TGTGCCAGCAGTTTACCATTCCGGGATCAAGAGACCCAGTACTTC
>NA|NA|TRBV19|TRBJ1-4
CASRLGEKLFF
TGTGCCAGTAGGCTCGGGGAAAAACTGTTTTTT
>NA|TRBD1|TRBV6-5|TRBJ1-5
CASSSWTGGGNQPQHF
TGTGCCAGCAGTTCATGGACAGGGGGAGGCAATCAGCCCCAGCATTTT
>NA|NA|TRBV10-3|TRBJ2-3
CAISESVLNTDTQYF
TGTGCCATCAGTGAGTCCGTCTTAAACACAGATACGCAGTATTTT
>NA|NA|TRBV12-3/TRBV12-4|TRBJ1-1
CASSRQATEAFF
TGTGCCAGCAGTCGACAGGCCACTGAAGCTTTCTTT
>NA|TRBD1|TRBV6-5|TRBJ1-2
CASSQWDSGFDGYTF
TGTGCCAGCAGTCAATGGGACAGCGGGTTTGATGGCTACACCTTC
>NA|NA|TRBV19|TRBJ2-2
CASSSDSRNTGELFF
TGTGCCAGTAGTTCGGACTCGAGAAACACCGGGGAGCTGTTTTTT